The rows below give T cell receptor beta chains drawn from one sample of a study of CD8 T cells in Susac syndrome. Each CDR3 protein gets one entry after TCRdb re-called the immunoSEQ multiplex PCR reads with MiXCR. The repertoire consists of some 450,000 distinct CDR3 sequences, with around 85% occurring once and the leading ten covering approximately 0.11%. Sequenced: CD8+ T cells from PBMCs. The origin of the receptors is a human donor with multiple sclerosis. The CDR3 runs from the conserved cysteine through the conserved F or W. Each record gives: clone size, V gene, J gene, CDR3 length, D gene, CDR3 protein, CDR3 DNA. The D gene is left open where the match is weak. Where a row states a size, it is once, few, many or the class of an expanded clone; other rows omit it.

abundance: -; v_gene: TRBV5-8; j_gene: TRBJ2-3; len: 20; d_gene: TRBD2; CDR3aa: CASSLISTQRGGWGTDTQYF; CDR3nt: TGTGCCAGCAGCTTAATTTCAACCCAGCGGGGGGGCTGGGGCACAGATACGCAGTATTTT
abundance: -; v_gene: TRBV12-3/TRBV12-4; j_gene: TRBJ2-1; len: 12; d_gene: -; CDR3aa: CASSPGADEQFF; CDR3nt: TGTGCCAGCAGTCCCGGGGCGGATGAGCAGTTCTTC
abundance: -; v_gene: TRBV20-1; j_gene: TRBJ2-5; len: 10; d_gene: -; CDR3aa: CSARAETQYF; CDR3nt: TGCAGTGCTAGGGCTGAGACCCAGTACTTC
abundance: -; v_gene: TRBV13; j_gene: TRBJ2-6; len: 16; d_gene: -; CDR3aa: CASSSVGGTGANVLTF; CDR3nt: TGTGCCAGCAGCTCCGTTGGAGGGACTGGGGCCAACGTCCTGACTTTC
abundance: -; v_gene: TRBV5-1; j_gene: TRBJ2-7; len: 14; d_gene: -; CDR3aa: CASSLFGSQYEQYF; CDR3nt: TGCGCCAGCAGCTTGTTCGGGAGTCAGTACGAGCAGTACTTC
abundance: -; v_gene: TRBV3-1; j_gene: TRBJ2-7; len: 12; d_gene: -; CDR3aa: CASSQESYEQYF; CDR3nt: TGTGCCAGCAGCCAAGAGAGCTACGAGCAGTACTTC
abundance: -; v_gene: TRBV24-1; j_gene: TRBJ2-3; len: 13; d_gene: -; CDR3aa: CATSDYSTDTQYF; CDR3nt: TGTGCCACCAGTGATTACAGCACAGATACGCAGTATTTT
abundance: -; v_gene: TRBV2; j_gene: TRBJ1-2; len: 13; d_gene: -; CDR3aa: CASFRDPLYGYTF; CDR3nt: TGTGCCAGCTTCAGGGACCCACTATATGGCTACACCTTC
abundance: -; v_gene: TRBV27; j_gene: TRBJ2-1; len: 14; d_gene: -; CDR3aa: CASSSGTNYNEQFF; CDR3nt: TGTGCCAGCAGTTCTGGGACAAACTACAATGAGCAGTTCTTC
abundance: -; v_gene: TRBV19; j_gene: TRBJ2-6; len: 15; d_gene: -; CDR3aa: CASGHLDSGANVLTF; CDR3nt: TGTGCCAGTGGACACTTGGACTCTGGGGCCAACGTCCTGACTTTC
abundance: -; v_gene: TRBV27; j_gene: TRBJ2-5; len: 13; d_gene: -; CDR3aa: CASSLGASETQYF; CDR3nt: TGTGCCAGCAGTTTGGGGGCGTCGGAGACCCAGTACTTC
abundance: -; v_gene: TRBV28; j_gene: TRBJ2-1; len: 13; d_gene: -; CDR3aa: CASSLQSDDEQFF; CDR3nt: TGTGCCAGCAGTCTCCAGAGTGACGATGAGCAGTTCTTC
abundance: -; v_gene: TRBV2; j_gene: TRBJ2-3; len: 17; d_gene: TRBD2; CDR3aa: CASSAWTSGRGTDTQYF; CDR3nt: TGTGCCAGCAGCGCCTGGACTAGCGGGAGGGGCACAGATACGCAGTATTTT
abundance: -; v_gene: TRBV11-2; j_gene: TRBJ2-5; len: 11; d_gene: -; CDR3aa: CASSLEGYQYF; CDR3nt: TGTGCCAGCAGCTTAGAAGGATACCAGTACTTC
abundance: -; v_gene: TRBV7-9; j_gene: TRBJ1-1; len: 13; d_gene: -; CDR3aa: CASSLSVGSEAFF; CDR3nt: TGTGCCAGCAGCTTATCGGTGGGCTCTGAAGCTTTCTTT
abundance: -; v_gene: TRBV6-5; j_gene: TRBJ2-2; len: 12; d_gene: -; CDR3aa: CASSFRNGELFF; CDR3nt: TGTGCCAGCAGTTTCCGAAATGGGGAGCTGTTTTTT
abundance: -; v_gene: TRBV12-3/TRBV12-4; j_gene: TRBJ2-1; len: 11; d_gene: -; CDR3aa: CASSITNEQFF; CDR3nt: TGTGCCAGCAGTATCACCAATGAGCAGTTCTTC
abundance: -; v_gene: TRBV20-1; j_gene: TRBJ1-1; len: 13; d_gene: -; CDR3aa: CSARDYGNTEAFF; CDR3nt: TGCAGTGCTAGAGATTACGGGAACACTGAAGCTTTCTTT
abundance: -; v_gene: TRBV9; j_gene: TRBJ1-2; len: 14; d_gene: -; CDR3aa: CASSVATDNYGYTF; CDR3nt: TGTGCCAGCAGCGTAGCAACAGATAACTATGGCTACACCTTC
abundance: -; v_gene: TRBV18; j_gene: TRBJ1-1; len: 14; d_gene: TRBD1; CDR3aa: CASSLAGGSTEAFF; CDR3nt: TGTGCCAGCTCACTCGCAGGGGGAAGCACTGAAGCTTTCTTT
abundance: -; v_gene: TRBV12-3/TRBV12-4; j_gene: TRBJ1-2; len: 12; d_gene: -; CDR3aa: CASSFSSYGYTF; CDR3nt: TGTGCCAGCAGTTTTTCGTCCTATGGCTACACCTTC
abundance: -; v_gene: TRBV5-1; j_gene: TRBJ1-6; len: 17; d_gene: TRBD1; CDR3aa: CASSLAPGQGEDSPLHF; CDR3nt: TGCGCCAGCAGCTTGGCCCCGGGACAGGGAGAGGATTCACCCCTCCACTTT
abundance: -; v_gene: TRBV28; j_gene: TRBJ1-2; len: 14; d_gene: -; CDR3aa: CASSFPGTNYGYTF; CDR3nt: TGTGCCAGCAGTTTCCCGGGTACTAACTATGGCTACACCTTC
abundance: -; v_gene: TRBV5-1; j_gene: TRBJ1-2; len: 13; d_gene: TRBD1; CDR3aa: CASSTYGDSGYTF; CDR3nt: TGCGCCAGCAGCACTTACGGGGACAGTGGCTACACCTTC
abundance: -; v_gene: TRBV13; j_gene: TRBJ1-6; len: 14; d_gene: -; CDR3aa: CASSLAVSGSPLHF; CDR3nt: TGTGCCAGCAGCTTAGCTGTTTCCGGTTCACCCCTCCACTTT
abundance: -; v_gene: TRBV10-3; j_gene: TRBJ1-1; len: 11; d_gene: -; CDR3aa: CAITQGQKAFF; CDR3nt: TGTGCCATCACCCAGGGCCAGAAGGCTTTCTTT
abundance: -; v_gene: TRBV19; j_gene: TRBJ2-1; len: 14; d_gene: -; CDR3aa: CASMGSKGPHEQFF; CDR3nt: TGTGCCAGTATGGGGAGTAAGGGCCCCCATGAGCAGTTCTTC
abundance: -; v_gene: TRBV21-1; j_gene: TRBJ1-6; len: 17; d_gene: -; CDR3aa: CASSKAEDRRYNSPLHF; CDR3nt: TGTGCCAGCAGCAAGGCTGAGGACAGGCGATATAATTCACCCCTCCACTTT
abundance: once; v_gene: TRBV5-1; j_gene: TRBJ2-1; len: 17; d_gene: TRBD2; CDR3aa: CASSLDTSGSSYNEQFF; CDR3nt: TGCGCCAGCAGCTTGGATACTAGCGGGAGCTCCTACAATGAGCAGTTCTTC
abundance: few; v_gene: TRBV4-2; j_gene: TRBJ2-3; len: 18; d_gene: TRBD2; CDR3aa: CASSQDLGLGFSTDTQYF; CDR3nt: TGTGCCAGCAGCCAAGATCTGGGACTAGGTTTTAGCACAGATACGCAGTATTTT